The TCR beta chain described here comes from a study of T cells in Graves' hyperthyroidism and ophthalmopathy. Overall study: Peripheral blood sampling occurred at initial diagnosis, before any treatment.

V dropped 2 bases and J dropped 4; count of bases not matched to a gene: 7. Germline CDR1 and CDR2: PRHDT and FYEKMQ (reference sequence). The length of the CDR3 is 16 residues. Orbital computed tomography, thyroid ultrasound, serum thyroxine and TRAb, and clinical symptoms together informed the diagnoses. Extraction of PBMCs used roughly 9.6 ml of fresh peripheral blood. RNA transcripts yielded amplified TCR beta CDR3 regions. With the HTBI primer set, the TCR CDR3 went through a first round of RT-PCR. One entry per CDR3 protein results from TCRdb running MiXCR on the multiplex PCR reads. This table has a few hundred thousand distinct CDR3 sequences, around 14% appearing once.

Sequenced: blood. The receptor's source is a young woman with Graves' hyperthyroidism. The J gene is TRBJ1-5, the V gene TRBV13; 8 bases fit TRBD1. In DNA, the CDR3 is TGTGCCAGCAGCTTAAGGGCAGGGGGCGGGAATCAGCCCCAGCATTTT. It is translated as CASSLRAGGGNQPQHF. Full variable domain (rest looked up from reference TRBV13 and TRBJ1-5): AAGVIQSPRHLIKEKRETATLKCYPIPRHDTVYWYQQGPGQDPQFLISFYEKMQSDKGSIPDRFSAQQFSDYHSELNMSSLELGDSALYFCASSLRAGGGNQPQHFGDGTRLSIL.